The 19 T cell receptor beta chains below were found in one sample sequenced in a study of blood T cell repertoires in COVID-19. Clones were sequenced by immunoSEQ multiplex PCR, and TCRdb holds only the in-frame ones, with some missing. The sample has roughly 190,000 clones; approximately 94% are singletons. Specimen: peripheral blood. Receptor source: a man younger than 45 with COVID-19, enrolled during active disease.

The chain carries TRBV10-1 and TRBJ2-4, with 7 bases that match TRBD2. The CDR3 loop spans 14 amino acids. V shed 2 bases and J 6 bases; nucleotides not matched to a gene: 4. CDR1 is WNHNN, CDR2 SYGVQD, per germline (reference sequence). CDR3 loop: CASSEGREGNIQYF. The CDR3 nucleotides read TGCGCCAGCAGTGAGGGCAGGGAGGGAAACATTCAGTACTTC.

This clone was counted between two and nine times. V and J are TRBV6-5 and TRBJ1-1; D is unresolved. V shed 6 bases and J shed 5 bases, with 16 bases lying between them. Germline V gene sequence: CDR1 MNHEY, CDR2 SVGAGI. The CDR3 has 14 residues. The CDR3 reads CASRPYNGGTEAFF. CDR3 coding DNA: TGTGCCAGCAGGCCCTACAACGGCGGAACTGAAGCTTTCTTT.

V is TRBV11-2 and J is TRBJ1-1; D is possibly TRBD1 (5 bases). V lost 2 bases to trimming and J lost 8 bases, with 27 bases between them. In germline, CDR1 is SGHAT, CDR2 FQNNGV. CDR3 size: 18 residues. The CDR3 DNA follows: TGTGCCAGCAGCTTACTATCGTCTAGGGGCAGGGCAATTTTAGAAGCTTTCTTT. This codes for CASSLLSSRGRAILEAFF.

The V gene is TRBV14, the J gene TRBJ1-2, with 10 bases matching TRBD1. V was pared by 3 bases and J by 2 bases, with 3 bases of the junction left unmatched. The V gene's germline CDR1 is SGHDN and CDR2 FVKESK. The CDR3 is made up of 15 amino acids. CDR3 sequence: CASSHDRGLNYGYTF. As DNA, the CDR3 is TGTGCCAGCAGCCATGACAGGGGGCTCAACTATGGCTACACCTTC.

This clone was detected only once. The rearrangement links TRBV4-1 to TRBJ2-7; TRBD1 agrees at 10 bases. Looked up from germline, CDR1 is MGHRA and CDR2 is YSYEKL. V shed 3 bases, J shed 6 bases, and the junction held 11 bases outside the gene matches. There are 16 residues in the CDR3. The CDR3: CASSQGQGTIGGEQYF. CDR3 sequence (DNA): TGCGCCAGCAGCCAGGGACAGGGGACGATTGGGGGCGAGCAGTACTTC.

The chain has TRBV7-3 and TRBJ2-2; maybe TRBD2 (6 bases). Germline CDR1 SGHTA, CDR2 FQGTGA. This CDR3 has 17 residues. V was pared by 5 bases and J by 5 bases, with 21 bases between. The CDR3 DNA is TGTGCCAGCAGCACGACCCAGGGACTGTTGGGGACCGGGGAGCTGTTTTTT. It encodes CASSTTQGLLGTGELFF.

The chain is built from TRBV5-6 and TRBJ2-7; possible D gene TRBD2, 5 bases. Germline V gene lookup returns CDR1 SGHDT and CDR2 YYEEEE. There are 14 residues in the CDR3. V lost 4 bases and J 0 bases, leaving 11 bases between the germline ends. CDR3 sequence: CASSEQTISYEQYF. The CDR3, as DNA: TGTGCCAGCAGCGAACAGACTATCTCCTACGAGCAGTACTTC.

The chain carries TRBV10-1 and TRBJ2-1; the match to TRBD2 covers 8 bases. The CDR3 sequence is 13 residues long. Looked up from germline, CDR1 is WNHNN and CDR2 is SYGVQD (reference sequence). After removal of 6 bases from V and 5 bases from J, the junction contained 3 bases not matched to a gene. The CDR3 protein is CASSETSDNEQFF. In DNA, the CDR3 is TGCGCCAGCAGCGAGACTAGCGACAATGAGCAGTTCTTC.

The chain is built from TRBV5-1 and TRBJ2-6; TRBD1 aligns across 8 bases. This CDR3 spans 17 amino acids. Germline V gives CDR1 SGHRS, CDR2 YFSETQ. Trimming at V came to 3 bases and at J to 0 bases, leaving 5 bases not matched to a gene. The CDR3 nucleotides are TGCGCCAGCAGCTCTGGACAGGGCAGCTCTGGGGCCAACGTCCTGACTTTC. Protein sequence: CASSSGQGSSGANVLTF.

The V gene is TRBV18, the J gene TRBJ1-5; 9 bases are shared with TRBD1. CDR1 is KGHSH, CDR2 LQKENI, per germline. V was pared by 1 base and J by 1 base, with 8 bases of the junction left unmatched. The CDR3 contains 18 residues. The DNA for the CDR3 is TGTGCCAGCTCACCACGGGGGACAGGGAGTGGGAGCAATCAGCCCCAGCATTTT. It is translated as CASSPRGTGSGSNQPQHF.

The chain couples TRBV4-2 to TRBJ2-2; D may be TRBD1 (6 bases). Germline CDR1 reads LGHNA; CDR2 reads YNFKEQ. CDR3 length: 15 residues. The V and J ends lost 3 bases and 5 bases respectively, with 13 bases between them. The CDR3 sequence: CASSQAGAPTGELFF. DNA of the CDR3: TGTGCCAGCAGCCAGGCAGGGGCCCCAACCGGGGAGCTGTTTTTT.

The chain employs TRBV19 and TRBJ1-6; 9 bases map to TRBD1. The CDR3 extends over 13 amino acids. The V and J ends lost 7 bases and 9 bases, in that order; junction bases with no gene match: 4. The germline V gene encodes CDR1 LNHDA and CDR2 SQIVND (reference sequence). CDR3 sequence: CASTPGQGSPLHF. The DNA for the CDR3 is TGTGCCAGTACCCCGGGACAGGGTTCACCCCTCCACTTT.

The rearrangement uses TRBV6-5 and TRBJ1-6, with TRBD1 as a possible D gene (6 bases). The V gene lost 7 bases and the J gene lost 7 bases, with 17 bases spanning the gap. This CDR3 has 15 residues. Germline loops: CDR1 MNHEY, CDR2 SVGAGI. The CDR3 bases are TGTGCCAGCAAGGAGGCCGCAGGGGTAAATTCACCCCTCCACTTT. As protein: CASKEAAGVNSPLHF.

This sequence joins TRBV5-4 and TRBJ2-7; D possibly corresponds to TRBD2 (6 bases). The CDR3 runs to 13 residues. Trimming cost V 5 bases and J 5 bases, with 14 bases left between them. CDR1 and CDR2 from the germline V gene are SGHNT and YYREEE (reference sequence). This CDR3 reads CASSRRGPDEQYF. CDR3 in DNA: TGTGCCAGCAGTCGGAGGGGCCCAGACGAGCAGTACTTC.

The CDR3 loop reads CASSAATGQYNSPLHF. The CDR3 nucleotides are TGTGCCAGCAGCGCCGCAACAGGGCAGTATAATTCACCCCTCCACTTT. The rearrangement uses TRBV21-1 and TRBJ1-6; TRBD1 is the table's D call and was not checked against the DNA. TRBV21-1 constitutes a pseudogene. This CDR3 spans 16 amino acids.

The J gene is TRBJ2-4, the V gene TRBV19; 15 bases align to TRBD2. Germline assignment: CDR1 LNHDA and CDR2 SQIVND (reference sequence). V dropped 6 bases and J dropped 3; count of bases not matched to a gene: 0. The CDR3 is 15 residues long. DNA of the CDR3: TGTGCCAGTAGGGGACTAGCGGGGGGCAAAAACATTCAGTACTTC. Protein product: CASRGLAGGKNIQYF.

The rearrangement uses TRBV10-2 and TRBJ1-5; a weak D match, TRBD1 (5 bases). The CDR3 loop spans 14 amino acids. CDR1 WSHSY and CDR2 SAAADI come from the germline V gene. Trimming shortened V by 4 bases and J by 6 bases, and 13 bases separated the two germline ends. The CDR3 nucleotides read TGCGCCAGCAGTGTCCCGGGGGGGGGTCAGCCCCAGCATTTT. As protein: CASSVPGGGQPQHF.

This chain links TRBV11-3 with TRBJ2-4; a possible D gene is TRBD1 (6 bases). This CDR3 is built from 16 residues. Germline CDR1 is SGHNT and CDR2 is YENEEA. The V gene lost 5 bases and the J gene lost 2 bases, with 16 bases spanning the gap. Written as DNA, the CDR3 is TGTGCCAGCAGCCTTACAGGGAGTGGGACCAAAAACATTCAGTACTTC. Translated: CASSLTGSGTKNIQYF.

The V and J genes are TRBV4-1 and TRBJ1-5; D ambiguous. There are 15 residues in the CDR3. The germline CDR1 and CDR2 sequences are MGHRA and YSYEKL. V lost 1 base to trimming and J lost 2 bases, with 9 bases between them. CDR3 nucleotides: TGCGCCAGCAGCCAAGTTTCAGCGGGCAATCAGCCCCAGCATTTT. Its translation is CASSQVSAGNQPQHF.